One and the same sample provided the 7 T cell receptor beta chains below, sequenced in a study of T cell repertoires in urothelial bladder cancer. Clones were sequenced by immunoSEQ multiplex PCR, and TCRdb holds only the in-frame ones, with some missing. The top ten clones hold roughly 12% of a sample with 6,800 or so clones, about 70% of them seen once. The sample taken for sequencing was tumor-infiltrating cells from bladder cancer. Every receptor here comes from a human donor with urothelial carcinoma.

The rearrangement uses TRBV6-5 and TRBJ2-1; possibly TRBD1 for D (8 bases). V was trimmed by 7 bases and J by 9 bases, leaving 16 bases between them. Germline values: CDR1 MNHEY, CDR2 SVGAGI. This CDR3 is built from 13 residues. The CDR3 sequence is CASKWTGRGEQFF. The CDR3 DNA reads TGTGCCAGCAAGTGGACAGGGAGGGGTGAGCAGTTCTTC.

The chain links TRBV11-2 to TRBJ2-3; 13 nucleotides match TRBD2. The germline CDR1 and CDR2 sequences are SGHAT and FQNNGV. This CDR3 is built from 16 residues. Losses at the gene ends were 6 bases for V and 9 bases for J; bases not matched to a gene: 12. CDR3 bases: TGTGCCAGCAGTCAAGAGGGGGGGACTAGCGGGGTAACGCAGTATTTT. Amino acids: CASSQEGGTSGVTQYF. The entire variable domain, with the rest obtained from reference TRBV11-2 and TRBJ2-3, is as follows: EAGVAQSPRYKIIEKRQSVAFWCNPISGHATLYWYQQILGQGPKLLIQFQNNGVVDDSQLPKDRFSAERLKGVDSTLKIQPAKLEDSAVYLCASSQEGGTSGVTQYFGPGTRLTVL.

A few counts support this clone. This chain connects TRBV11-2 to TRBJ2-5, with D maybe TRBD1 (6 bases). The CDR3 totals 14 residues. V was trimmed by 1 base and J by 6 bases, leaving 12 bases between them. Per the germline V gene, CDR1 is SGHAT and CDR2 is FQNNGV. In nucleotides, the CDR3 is TGTGCCAGCAGCTTAGTTGGGGGCCGAAAGACCCAGTACTTC. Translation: CASSLVGGRKTQYF.

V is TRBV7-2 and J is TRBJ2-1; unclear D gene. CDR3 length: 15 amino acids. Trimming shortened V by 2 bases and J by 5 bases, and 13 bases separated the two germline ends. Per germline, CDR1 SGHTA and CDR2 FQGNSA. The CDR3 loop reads CASSLSRDPDNEQFF. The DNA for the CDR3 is TGTGCCAGCAGCTTATCACGAGACCCTGACAATGAGCAGTTCTTC. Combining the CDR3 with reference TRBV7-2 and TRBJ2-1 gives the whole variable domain GAGVSQSPSNKVTEKGKDVELRCDPISGHTALYWYRQSLGQGLEFLIYFQGNSAPDKSGLPSDRFSAERTGGSVSTLTIQRTQQEDSAVYLCASSLSRDPDNEQFFGPGTRLTVL.

The CDR3 DNA follows: TGTGCCATCAGTGAGTCGTACCTCGAGCCCCACGAGCAGTACTTC. It codes for CAISESYLEPHEQYF. This chain links TRBV10-3 with TRBJ2-7; D remains unclear. The length of the CDR3 is 15 residues. V lost 0 bases, J lost 5 bases, and 14 bases lay in between. Germline assignment: CDR1 ENHRY and CDR2 SYGVKD.

CDR3 coding DNA: TGTGCCAGCAGTGACGTCCCTAGTCAGCCCCAGCATTTT. As protein: CASSDVPSQPQHF. This chain links TRBV6-1 with TRBJ1-5, with no clear D. The CDR3 covers 13 residues. V was pared by 3 bases and J by 6 bases, with 9 bases between. From germline, CDR1 is MNHNS and CDR2 SASEGT.

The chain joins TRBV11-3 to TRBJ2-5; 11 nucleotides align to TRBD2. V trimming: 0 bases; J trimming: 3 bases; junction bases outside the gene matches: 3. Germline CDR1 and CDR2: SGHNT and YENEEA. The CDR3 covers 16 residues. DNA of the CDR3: TGTGCCAGCAGCTTAGAGGCTAGCGGGGGGAAAGAGACCCAGTACTTC. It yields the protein CASSLEASGGKETQYF.